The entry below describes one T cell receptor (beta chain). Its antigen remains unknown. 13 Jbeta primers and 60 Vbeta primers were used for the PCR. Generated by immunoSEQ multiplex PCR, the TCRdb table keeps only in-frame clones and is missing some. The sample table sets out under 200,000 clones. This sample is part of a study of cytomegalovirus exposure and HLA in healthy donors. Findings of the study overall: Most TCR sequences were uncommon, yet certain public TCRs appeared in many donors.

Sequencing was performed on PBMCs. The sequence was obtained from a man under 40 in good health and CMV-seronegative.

The CDR3 nucleotides read TGCGCCAGCAGCCAAGGACAGGGTGGGGGACTTGGGGAAAAACTGTTTTTT. Its protein is CASSQGQGGGLGEKLFF. The chain links TRBV4-1 to TRBJ1-4; 7 nucleotides match TRBD1. The CDR3 sequence is 17 residues long. V lost 1 base and J lost 8; bases outside the gene matches: 13. Germline CDR1 and CDR2: MGHRA and YSYEKL.